Each of the 3 T cell receptor beta chains below was sequenced from the same sample in a study of blood T cell repertoires in COVID-19. Some clones are missing from TCRdb's copy, which holds only in-frame ones; the method was immunoSEQ multiplex PCR. The data hold under 450,000 clones, with 70% to 85% observed a single time. The specimen was peripheral blood. These receptors all come from a human donor with acute or convalescent COVID-19. The donor label of this sample is uncertain.

The chain links TRBV27 to TRBJ2-7; TRBD2 matches at 10 bases. Germline V gene sequence: CDR1 MNHEY, CDR2 SMNVEV (reference sequence). V lost 5 bases, J lost 3 bases, and 10 bases stayed unmatched. The CDR3 is made up of 16 amino acids. The CDR3 region has the DNA TGTGCCAGCAGTCAATACGGGACTAGCGTCCTCTACGAGCAGTACTTC. This translates into CASSQYGTSVLYEQYF.

On this clone: One end of the junction varies from germline; a read error may be responsible. The genes are TRBV7-9 and TRBJ1-2; TRBD1 might be the D (6 bases). CDR1 SEHNR and CDR2 FQNEAQ come from the germline V gene (reference sequence). The CDR3 covers 17 residues. The CDR3 bases are TGTGCCAGCAGCTTAGTACGGGCCACAGGACAGAACTCTGGCTACACCTTC. It is translated as CASSLVRATGQNSGYTF. Together with reference TRBV7-9 and TRBJ1-2, the CDR3 gives the full variable domain: DTGVSQNPRHKITKRGQNVTFRCDPISEHNRLYWYRQTLGQGPEFLTYFQNEAQLEKSRLLSDRFSAERPKGSFSTLEIQRTEQGDSAMYLCASSLVRATGQNSGYTFGSGTRLTVV.

CDR3 nucleotide sequence: TGTGCCAGCTCACCAAACAGGCCCCAGGGCGGGGAGCTGTTTTTT. Translated, it gives CASSPNRPQGGELFF. The chain couples TRBV18 to TRBJ2-2; D is possibly TRBD1 (5 bases). The CDR3 is 15 residues long. The germline V gene encodes CDR1 KGHSH and CDR2 LQKENI. V dropped 2 bases and J dropped 7 bases, with 14 bases sitting between them.